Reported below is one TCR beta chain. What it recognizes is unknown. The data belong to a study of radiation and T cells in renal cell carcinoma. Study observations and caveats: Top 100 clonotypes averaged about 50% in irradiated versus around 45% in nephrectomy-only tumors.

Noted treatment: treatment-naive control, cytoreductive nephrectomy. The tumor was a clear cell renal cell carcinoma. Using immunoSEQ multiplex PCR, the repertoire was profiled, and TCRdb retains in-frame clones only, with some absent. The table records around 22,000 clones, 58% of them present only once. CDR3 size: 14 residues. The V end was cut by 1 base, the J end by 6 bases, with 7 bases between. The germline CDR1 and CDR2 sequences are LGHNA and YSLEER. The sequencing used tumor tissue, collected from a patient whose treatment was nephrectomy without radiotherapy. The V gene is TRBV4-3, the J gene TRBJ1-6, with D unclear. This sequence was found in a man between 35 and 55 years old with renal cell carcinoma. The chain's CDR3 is CASSQVIFNSPLHF. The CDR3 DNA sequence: TGCGCCAGCAGCCAAGTAATCTTTAATTCACCCCTCCACTTT.